The rows below give T cell receptor beta chains drawn from one sample of a study of blood T cell repertoires in COVID-19. Generated by immunoSEQ multiplex PCR, the TCRdb table keeps only in-frame clones and is missing some. The profile covers roughly 90,000 clones, with 80% to 90% appearing a single time and about 1% taken by the ten largest. Sequencing was performed on peripheral blood. Receptor source: a human donor in a cohort sampled during active COVID-19. Both conserved end residues are part of each CDR3. The order of the fields is clone size, J gene, V gene, D gene, CDR3 protein, CDR3 DNA. A D gene is named only where the DNA matches it firmly. The size entry is marked missing in some rows and otherwise reads once, few, many or a size class.

>NA|TRBJ2-7|TRBV2|TRBD2
CASSEAESVYGGDYEQYF
TGTGCCAGCAGTGAAGCGGAGTCGGTCTATGGGGGGGACTACGAGCAGTACTTC
>NA|TRBJ2-7|TRBV5-5|NA
CASSGERGLPSSYEQYF
TGTGCCAGCAGCGGAGAAAGAGGCCTGCCATCATCCTACGAGCAGTACTTC
>NA|TRBJ1-2|TRBV18|NA
CASSPPGGLFYGYTF
TGTGCCAGCTCACCACCGGGAGGGCTTTTCTATGGCTACACCTTC
>NA|TRBJ2-1|TRBV19|NA
CASSTSHGVEQFF
TGTGCCAGTAGTACTAGCCACGGAGTTGAGCAGTTCTTC
>once|TRBJ1-4|TRBV11-2|NA
CASSLGAGDEKLFF
TGTGCCAGCAGCTTAGGGGCAGGGGATGAAAAACTGTTTTTT
>NA|TRBJ2-3|TRBV7-3|NA
CASSLSPSTDTQYF
TGTGCCAGCAGCCTTAGCCCGAGCACAGATACGCAGTATTTT
>NA|TRBJ1-2|TRBV14|NA
CASSQDRGYGYTF
TGTGCCAGCAGCCAAGACAGAGGTTATGGCTACACCTTC
>NA|TRBJ1-2|TRBV28|TRBD1
CASSLTGIANYGYTF
TGTGCCAGCAGTTTGACAGGGATAGCTAACTATGGCTACACCTTC
>few|TRBJ1-1|TRBV5-1|NA
CASSPGFMNTEAFF
TGCGCCAGCAGCCCGGGATTCATGAACACTGAAGCTTTCTTT
>NA|TRBJ2-3|TRBV27|TRBD2
CASSSLGGTDTQYF
TGTGCCAGCAGCTCCCTGGGGGGGACAGATACGCAGTATTTT
>NA|TRBJ2-7|TRBV7-2|NA
CASSSQQASYEQYF
TGTGCCAGCAGCTCACAGCAGGCCTCCTACGAGCAGTACTTC
>NA|TRBJ2-6|TRBV28|TRBD1
CASSPQGYGRTGANVLTF
TGTGCCAGCAGTCCACAGGGGTATGGGCGGACTGGGGCCAACGTCCTGACTTTC
>NA|TRBJ2-7|TRBV6-5|NA
CASSGNAYEQYF
TGTGCCAGCAGCGGGAATGCCTACGAGCAGTACTTC
>once|TRBJ2-5|TRBV18|NA
CASSPRGQETQYF
TGTGCCAGCTCACCTAGGGGGCAAGAGACCCAGTACTTC
>NA|TRBJ1-2|TRBV19|TRBD1
CASSITTGGYGYTF
TGTGCCAGTAGTATCACTACAGGGGGCTATGGCTACACCTTC
>NA|TRBJ1-3|TRBV20-1|NA
CSASVSITGNTIYF
TGCAGTGCTAGTGTTTCAATCACTGGAAACACCATATATTTT
>NA|TRBJ2-7|TRBV29-1|NA
CSVEVGRQTYEQYF
TGCAGCGTTGAAGTTGGCAGGCAAACCTACGAGCAGTACTTC
>NA|TRBJ2-7|TRBV27|NA
CASSLSPLYEQYF
TGTGCCAGCAGTTTATCTCCCCTCTACGAGCAGTACTTC
>NA|TRBJ2-1|TRBV28|NA
CASSLGGASYNEQFF
TGTGCCAGCAGTTTAGGGGGGGCATCCTACAATGAGCAGTTCTTC
>once|TRBJ1-1|TRBV6-5|NA
CASSYAWRNTEAFF
TGTGCCAGCAGTTACGCCTGGAGGAACACTGAAGCTTTCTTT
>NA|TRBJ2-2|TRBV18|TRBD1
CASSPLDRANTGELFF
TGTGCCAGCTCCCCCTTGGACAGGGCGAACACCGGGGAGCTGTTTTTT
>NA|TRBJ1-1|TRBV9|TRBD1
CASSGQGGGVTTEAFF
TGTGCCAGCAGCGGACAGGGAGGAGGGGTTACCACTGAAGCTTTCTTT
>once|TRBJ1-5|TRBV15|TRBD1
CATRDRGFLNQPQHF
TGTGCCACCAGGGACAGGGGCTTCCTTAATCAGCCCCAGCATTTT
>NA|TRBJ2-6|TRBV29-1|NA
CSVEGVAVSGANVLTF
TGCAGCGTTGAGGGAGTAGCGGTTTCTGGGGCCAACGTCCTGACTTTC